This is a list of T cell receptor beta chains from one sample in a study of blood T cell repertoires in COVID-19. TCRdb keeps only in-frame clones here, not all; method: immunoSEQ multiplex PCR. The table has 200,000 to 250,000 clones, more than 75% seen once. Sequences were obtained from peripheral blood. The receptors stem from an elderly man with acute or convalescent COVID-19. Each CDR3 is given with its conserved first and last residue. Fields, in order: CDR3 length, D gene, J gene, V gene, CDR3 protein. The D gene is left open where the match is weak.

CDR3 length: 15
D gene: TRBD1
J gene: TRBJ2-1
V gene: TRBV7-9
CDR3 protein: CASSSVQGADNEQFF

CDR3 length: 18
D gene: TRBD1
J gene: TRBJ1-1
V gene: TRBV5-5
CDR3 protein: CASSEDGTGGFGGTEAFF

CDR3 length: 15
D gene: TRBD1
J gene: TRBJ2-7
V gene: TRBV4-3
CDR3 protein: CASSQSRTGGYEQYF

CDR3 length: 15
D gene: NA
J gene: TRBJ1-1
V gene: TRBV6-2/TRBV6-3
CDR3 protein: CASSQYTGIGTEAFF

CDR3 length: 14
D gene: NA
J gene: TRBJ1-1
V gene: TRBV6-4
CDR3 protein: CASSSDSWGTEAFF

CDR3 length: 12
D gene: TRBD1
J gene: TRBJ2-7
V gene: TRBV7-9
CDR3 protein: CASSFTGGGQYF

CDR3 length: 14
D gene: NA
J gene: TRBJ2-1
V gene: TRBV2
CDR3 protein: CASTSGQNYNEQFF

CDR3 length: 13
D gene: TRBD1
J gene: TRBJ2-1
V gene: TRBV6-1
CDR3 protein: CASRDRGYNEQFF

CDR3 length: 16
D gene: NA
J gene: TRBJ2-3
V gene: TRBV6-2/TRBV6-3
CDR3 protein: CASSPAGTPDTDTQYF

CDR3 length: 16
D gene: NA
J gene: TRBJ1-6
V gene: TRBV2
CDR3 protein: CASSEMGVGDNSPLHF

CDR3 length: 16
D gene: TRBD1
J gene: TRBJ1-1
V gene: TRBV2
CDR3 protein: CASSVMTGALNTEAFF

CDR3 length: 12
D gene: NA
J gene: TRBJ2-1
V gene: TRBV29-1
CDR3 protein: CSVEKSGNEQFF

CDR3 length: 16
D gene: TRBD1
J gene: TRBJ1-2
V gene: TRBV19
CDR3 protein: CASSHGDRASNYGYTF

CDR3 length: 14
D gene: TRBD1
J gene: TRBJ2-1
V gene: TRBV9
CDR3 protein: CASSASRQGHEQFF

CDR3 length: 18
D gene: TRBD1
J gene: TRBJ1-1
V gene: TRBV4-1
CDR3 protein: CASSLAPPGTGANTEAFF

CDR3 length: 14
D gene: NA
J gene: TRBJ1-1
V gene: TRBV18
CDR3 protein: CASSPKAGGTEAFF

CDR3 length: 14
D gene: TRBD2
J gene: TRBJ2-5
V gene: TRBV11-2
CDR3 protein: CASSLAGLVLSQYF

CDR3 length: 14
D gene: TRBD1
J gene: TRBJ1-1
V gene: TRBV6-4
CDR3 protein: CASSGQGMNTEAFF

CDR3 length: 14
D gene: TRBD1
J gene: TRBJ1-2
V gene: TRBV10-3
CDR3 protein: CAISPDRGFVGYTF

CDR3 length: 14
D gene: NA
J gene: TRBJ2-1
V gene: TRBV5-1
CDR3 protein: CASSGQSSYNEQFF

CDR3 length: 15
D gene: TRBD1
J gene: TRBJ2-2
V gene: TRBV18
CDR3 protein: CASSPGTAYTGELFF

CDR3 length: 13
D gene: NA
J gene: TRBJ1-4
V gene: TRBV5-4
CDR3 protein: CASSLGQNEKLFF

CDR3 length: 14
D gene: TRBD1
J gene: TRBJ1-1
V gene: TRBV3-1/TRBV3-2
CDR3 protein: CASSHADRENEAFF

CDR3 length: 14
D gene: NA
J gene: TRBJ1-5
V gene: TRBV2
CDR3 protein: CASRQGSSNQPQHF

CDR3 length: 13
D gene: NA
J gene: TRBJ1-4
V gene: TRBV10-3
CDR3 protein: CASGGGVNEKLFF

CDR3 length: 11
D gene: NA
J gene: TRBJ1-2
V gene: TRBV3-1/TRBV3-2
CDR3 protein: CASSSSSGYTF

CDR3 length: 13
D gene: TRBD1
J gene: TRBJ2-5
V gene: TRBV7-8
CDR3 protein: CASSPDRVETQYF

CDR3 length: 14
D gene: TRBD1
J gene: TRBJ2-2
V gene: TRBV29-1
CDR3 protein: CSVGGTVGTGELFF

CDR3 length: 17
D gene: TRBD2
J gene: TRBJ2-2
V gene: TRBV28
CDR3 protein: CASSLRAGVGNTGELFF

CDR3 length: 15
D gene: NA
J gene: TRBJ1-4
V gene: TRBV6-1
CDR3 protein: CASSDGGVPYEKLFF

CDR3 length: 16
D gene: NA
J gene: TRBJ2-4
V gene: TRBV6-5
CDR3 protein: CASSYRGANTENIQYF

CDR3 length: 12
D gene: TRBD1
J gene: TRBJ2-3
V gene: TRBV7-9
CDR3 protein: CASSRTGGTQYF

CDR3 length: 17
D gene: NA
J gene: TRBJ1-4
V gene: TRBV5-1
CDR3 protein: CASRNLMTGPTNEKLFF